This T cell receptor beta chain appears in the sequencing data of a study of T cells in Graves' hyperthyroidism and ophthalmopathy. As for this clonotype: Its antigen is not known. This sequence may be a read error, since a much larger clone differs from it by one base.

Germline CDR1 reads SQVTM; CDR2 reads ANQGSEA. This CDR3 is 17 amino acids long. Study conclusions and caveats: Within blood appeared most thyroid clonotypes that had expanded above 0.001.

RNA transcripts yielded amplified TCR beta CDR3 regions. Using the HTBI primer set, a first-round RT-PCR was run on the TCR CDR3. TCRdb ran MiXCR on the multiplex PCR reads and lists one entry per CDR3 protein. The sample yields fewer than 800,000 distinct CDR3 sequences, over 15% seen once. Stable Graves' hyperthyroidism denoted no ophthalmopathy progression over 18 months. The chain couples TRBV29-1 to TRBJ2-1, with 10 nucleotides matching TRBD2. Material: blood. The TCR sequence derives from a young man with Graves' hyperthyroidism. The CDR3 region has the DNA TGCAGCGTTGAAGCCACCGCCTGGCTAGCGGGAGACAATCAGCAGTTCTTC. Amino acids: CSVEATAWLAGDNQQFF.